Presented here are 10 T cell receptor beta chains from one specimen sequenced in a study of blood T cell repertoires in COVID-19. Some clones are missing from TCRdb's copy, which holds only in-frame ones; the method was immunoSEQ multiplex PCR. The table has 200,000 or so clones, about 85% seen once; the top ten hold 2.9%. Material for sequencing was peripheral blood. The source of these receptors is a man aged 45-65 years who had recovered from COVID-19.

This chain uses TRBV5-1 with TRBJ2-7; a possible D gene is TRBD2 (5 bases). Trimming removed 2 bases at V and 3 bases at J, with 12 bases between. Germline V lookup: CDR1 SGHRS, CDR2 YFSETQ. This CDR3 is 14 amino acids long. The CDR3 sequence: CASSFREGVYEQYF. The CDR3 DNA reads TGCGCCAGCAGCTTCCGCGAGGGTGTCTACGAGCAGTACTTC.

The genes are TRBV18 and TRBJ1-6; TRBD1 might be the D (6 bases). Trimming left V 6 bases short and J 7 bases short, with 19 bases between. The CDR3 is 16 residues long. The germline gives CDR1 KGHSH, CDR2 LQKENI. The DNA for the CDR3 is TGTGCCAGCTCCCGCGTGATGACAGGAGTCAATTCACCCCTCCACTTT. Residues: CASSRVMTGVNSPLHF.

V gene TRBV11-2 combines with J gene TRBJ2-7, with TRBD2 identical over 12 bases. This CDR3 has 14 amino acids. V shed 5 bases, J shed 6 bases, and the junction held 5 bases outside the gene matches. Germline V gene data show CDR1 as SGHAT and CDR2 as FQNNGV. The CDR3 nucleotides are TGTGCCAGCAGCCAGACTAGCGGGAGTCGCGAGCAGTACTTC. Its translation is CASSQTSGSREQYF.

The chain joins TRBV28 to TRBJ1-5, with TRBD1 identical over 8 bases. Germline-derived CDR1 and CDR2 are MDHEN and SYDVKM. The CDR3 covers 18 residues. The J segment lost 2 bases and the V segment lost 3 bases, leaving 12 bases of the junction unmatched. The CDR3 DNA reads TGTGCCAGCAGTTTGGGGCAGGGGGCGCGTAGGGGCAATCAGCCCCAGCATTTT. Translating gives CASSLGQGARRGNQPQHF.

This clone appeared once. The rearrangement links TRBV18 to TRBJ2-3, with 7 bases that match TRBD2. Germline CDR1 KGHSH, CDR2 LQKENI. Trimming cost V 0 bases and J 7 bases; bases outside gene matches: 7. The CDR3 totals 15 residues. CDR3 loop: CASSPPGGTRNTQYF. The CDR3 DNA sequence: TGTGCCAGCTCACCACCGGGGGGGACCCGGAATACGCAGTATTTT.

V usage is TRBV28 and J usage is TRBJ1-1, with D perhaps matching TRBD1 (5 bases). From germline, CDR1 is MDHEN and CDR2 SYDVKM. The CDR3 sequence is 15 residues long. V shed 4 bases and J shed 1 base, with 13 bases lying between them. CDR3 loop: CASSSNTGSNTEAFF. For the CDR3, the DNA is TGTGCCAGCAGTTCCAACACAGGCTCGAACACTGAAGCTTTCTTT.

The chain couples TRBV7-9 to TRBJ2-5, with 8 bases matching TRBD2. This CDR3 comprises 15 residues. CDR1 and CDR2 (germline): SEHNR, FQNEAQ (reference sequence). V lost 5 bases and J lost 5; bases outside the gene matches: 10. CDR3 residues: CASSLSGVPAETQYF. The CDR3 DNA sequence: TGTGCCAGCAGCCTTAGCGGGGTCCCGGCGGAGACCCAGTACTTC. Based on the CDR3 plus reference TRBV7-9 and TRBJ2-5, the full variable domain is DTGVSQNPRHKITKRGQNVTFRCDPISEHNRLYWYRQTLGQGPEFLTYFQNEAQLEKSRLLSDRFSAERPKGSFSTLEIQRTEQGDSAMYLCASSLSGVPAETQYFGPGTRLLVL.

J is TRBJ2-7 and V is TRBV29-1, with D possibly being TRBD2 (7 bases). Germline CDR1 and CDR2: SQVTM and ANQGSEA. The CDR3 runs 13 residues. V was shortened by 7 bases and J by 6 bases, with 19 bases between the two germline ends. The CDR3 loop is CSARGGGLSEQYF. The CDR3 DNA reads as TGCAGCGCCCGAGGGGGGGGTTTGAGCGAGCAGTACTTC.

The CDR3 reads CASSFRLAYTDTQYF. For the CDR3, the DNA is TGCGCCAGCAGCTTCCGGCTAGCGTACACAGATACGCAGTATTTT. The chain is built from TRBV5-1 and TRBJ2-3; a weak D match, TRBD2 (6 bases). The CDR3 is 15 amino acids. Trimming removed 2 bases from V and 2 bases from J, with 12 bases in between. From germline, CDR1 is SGHRS and CDR2 YFSETQ.

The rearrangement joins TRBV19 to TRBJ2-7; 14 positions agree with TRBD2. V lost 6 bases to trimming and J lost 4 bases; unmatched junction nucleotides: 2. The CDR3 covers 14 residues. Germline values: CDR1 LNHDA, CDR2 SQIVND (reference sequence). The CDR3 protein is CASSGLAGGYEQYF. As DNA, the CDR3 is TGTGCCAGTAGCGGACTAGCGGGAGGATACGAGCAGTACTTC.